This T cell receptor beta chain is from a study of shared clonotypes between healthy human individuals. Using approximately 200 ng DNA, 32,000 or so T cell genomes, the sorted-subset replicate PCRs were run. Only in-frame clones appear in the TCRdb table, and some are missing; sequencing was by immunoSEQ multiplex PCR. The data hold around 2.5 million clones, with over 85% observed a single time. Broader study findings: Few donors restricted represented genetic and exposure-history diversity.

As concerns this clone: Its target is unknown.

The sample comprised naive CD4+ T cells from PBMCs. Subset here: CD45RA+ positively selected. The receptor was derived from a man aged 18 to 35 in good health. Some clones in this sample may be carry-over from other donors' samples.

This CDR3 reads CASSFSPRGTYEQYF. Written as DNA, the CDR3 is TGTGCCAGCAGCTTCTCCCCTAGAGGGACCTACGAGCAGTACTTC. V gene TRBV5-6 combines with J gene TRBJ2-7; D is possibly TRBD2 (5 bases). Between the trimmed V and J ends, which lost 2 bases and 2 bases, there was a span of 14 bases. Germline CDR1 SGHDT, CDR2 YYEEEE. The CDR3 spans 15 residues.